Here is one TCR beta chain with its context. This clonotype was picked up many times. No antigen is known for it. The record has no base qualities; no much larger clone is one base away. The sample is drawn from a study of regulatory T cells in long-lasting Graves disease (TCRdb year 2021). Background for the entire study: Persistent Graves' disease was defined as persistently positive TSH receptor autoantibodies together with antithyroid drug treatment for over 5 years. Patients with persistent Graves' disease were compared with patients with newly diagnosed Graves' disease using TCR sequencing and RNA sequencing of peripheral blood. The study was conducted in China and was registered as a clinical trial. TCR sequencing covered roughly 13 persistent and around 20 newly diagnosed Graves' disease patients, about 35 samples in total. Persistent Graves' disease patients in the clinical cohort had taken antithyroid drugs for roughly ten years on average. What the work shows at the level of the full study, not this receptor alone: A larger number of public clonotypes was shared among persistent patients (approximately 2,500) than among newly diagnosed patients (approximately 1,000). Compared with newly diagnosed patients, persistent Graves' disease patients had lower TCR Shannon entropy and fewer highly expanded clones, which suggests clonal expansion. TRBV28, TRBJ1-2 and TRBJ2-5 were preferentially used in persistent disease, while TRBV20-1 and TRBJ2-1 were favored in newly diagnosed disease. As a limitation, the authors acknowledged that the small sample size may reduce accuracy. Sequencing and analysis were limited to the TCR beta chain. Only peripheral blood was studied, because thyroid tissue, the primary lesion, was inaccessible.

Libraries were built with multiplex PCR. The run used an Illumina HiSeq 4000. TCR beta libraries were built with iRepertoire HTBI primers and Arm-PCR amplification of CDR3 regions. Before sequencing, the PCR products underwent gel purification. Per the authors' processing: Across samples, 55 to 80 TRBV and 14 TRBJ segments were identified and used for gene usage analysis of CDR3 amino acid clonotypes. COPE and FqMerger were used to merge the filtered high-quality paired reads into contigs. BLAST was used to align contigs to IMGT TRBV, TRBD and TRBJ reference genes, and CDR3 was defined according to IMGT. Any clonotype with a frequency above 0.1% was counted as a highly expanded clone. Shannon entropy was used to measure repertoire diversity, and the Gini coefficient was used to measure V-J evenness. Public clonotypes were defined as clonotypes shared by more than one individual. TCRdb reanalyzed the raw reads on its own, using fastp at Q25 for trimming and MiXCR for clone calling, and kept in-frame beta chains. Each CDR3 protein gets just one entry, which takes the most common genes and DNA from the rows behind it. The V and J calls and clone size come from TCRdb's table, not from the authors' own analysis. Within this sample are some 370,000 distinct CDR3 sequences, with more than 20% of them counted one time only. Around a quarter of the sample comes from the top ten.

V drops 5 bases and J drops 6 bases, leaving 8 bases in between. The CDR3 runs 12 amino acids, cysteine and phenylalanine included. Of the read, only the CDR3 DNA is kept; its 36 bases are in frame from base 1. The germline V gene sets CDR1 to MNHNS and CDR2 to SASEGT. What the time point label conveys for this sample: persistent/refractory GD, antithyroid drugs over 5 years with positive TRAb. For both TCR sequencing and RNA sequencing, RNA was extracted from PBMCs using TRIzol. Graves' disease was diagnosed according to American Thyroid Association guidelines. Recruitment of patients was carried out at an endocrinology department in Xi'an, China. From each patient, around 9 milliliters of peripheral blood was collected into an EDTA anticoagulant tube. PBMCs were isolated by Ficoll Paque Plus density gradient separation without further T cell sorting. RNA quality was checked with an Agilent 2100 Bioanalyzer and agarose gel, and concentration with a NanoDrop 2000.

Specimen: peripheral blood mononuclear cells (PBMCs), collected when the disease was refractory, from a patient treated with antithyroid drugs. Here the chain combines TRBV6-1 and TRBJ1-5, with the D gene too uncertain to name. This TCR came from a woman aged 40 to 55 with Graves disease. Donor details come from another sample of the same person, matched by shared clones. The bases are TGTGCCAGCAGTCCCAGGCGTCAGCCCCAGCATTTT. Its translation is CASSPRRQPQHF.